One sample yielded the 18 T cell receptor beta chains listed below, sequenced in a study of T cell changes during pregnancy in multiple sclerosis (dated by TCRdb to between 2019 and 2020). Library construction relied on the immunoSEQ multiplex PCR assay. TCRdb obtained this table from immuneACCESS and retained in-frame rearrangements with V and J assigned. These tables miss some clones; where compared with another copy, unresolved V genes account for less than half of the shortfall, and the remainder is unexplained. Counted in this sample were 100,000 to 140,000 clones; approximately 90% of them appeared once. The ten largest clones take up more than 0.65% of the sample. The sample in question was peripheral blood, obtained in the third trimester of pregnancy. The receptor set was obtained from a female donor in good health, enrolled as a control in a pregnancy study.

This chain joins TRBV19 and TRBJ2-5; tentative D call: TRBD1 (5 bases). Trimming removed 5 bases from V and 2 bases from J, with 15 bases in between. Germline CDR1 is LNHDA and CDR2 is SQIVND (reference sequence). The CDR3 sequence is 15 residues long. The CDR3 coding sequence is TGTGCCAGTAGTGCCCGACAGAGTCCTCAAGAGACCCAGTACTTC. Its protein is CASSARQSPQETQYF.

Turning to this clone: This CDR3 is also generated by other DNA sequences in the sample. The chain is built from TRBV7-2 and TRBJ1-1; no firm D call. Germline CDR1 reads SGHTA; CDR2 reads FQGNSA. CDR3 length equals 13 residues. The germline V and J ends were trimmed by 3 bases and 1 base, with 6 bases remaining between them. The CDR3 DNA is TGTGCCAGCAGCTTTTCGGGGAACACTGAAGCTTTCTTT. Protein sequence: CASSFSGNTEAFF.

The J gene is TRBJ1-1, the V gene TRBV19; 7 nucleotides match TRBD1. The trim removed 7 bases at V and 4 bases at J, leaving 15 bases unmatched. The length of the CDR3 is 16 residues. The germline V gene has CDR1 LNHDA and CDR2 SQIVND (reference sequence). CDR3: CASIGGSRVPSTEAFF. The CDR3 DNA reads TGTGCCAGTATAGGGGGCAGTCGGGTCCCCAGCACTGAAGCTTTCTTT. Together with reference TRBV19 and TRBJ1-1, the CDR3 gives the full variable domain: DGGITQSPKYLFRKEGQNVTLSCEQNLNHDAMYWYRQDPGQGLRLIYYSQIVNDFQKGDIAEGYSVSREKKESFPLTVTSAQKNPTAFYLCASIGGSRVPSTEAFFGQGTRLTVV.

This clone appeared a few times. The chain combines TRBV14 with TRBJ1-1; 8 positions match TRBD1. There are 14 residues in the CDR3. Per the germline V gene, CDR1 is SGHDN and CDR2 is FVKESK. J gave up 8 bases and V 4 bases, and 9 bases lay outside the gene matches. The CDR3 region is CASSLRQGRGEAFF. The CDR3 DNA follows: TGTGCCAGCAGCCTGAGACAGGGGCGCGGGGAAGCTTTCTTT. Full variable domain (outside the CDR3, taken from reference TRBV14 and TRBJ1-1): EAGVTQFPSHSVIEKGQTVTLRCDPISGHDNLYWYRRVMGKEIKFLLHFVKESKQDESGMPNNRFLAERTGGTYSTLKVQPAELEDSGVYFCASSLRQGRGEAFFGQGTRLTVV.

This chain links TRBV9 with TRBJ1-3; D not resolved. Germline assignment: CDR1 SGDLS and CDR2 YYNGEE. The CDR3 extends over 15 amino acids. With 0 bases removed from V and 1 base from J, the gap between germline ends came to 8 bases. CDR3 coding DNA: TGTGCCAGCAGCGTAGGGGCTGGATCTGGAAACACCATATATTTT. It specifies CASSVGAGSGNTIYF.

This clone was seen once. The chain recombines TRBV18 with TRBJ2-1, with 7 bases identical to TRBD1. CDR1 and CDR2 from the germline V gene are KGHSH and LQKENI. V lost 3 bases to trimming and J lost 7 bases; unmatched junction nucleotides: 15. This CDR3 region has 17 residues. The DNA for the CDR3 is TGTGCCAGCTCACCGACTCGATCCGGGACAGTTAGGAATGAGCAGTTCTTC. Translation gives CASSPTRSGTVRNEQFF.

This chain uses TRBV11-2 with TRBJ2-1, with a weak D call TRBD2 (5 bases). Trimming removed 5 bases at V and 7 bases at J, with 15 bases between. The CDR3 has 14 residues. Germline V lookup: CDR1 SGHAT, CDR2 FQNNGV. The CDR3, as DNA: TGTGCCAGCAGCCCTCTCCGGGAATTTAATGAGCAGTTCTTC. This codes for CASSPLREFNEQFF.

The chain has TRBV18 and TRBJ2-7; 8 positions match TRBD1. J gave up 1 base and V 4 bases, and 3 bases lay outside the gene matches. Germline loops: CDR1 KGHSH, CDR2 LQKENI. This CDR3 region has 14 residues. Here the CDR3 DNA reads TGTGCCAGCTCACAACGGGACAGGTCCTACGAGCAGTACTTC. Translation: CASSQRDRSYEQYF. The full variable domain, rest sourced from reference TRBV18 and TRBJ2-7, is NAGVMQNPRHLVRRRGQEARLRCSPMKGHSHVYWYRQLPEEGLKFMVYLQKENIIDESGMPKERFSAEFPKEGPSILRIQQVVRGDSAAYFCASSQRDRSYEQYFGPGTRLTVT.

V usage is TRBV10-3 and J usage is TRBJ2-1, with 9 bases matching TRBD1. The CDR3 covers 14 residues. Per the germline V gene, CDR1 is ENHRY and CDR2 is SYGVKD. After removal of 7 bases from V and 3 bases from J, the junction contained 4 bases not matched to a gene. The CDR3 coding sequence is TGTGCCATCACCGGACAGGGGAACTACAATGAGCAGTTCTTC. It codes for CAITGQGNYNEQFF.

J is TRBJ2-3 and V is TRBV5-4; D is possibly TRBD2 (6 bases). The V end was cut by 3 bases, the J end by 1 base, with 15 bases between. Germline V lookup: CDR1 SGHNT, CDR2 YYREEE (reference sequence). The CDR3 spans 16 residues. The CDR3 is CASSSASERGTDTQYF. In nucleotides, the CDR3 is TGTGCCAGCAGCTCCGCTAGCGAACGCGGCACAGATACGCAGTATTTT.

In its sample, this clone was seen once. The chain combines TRBV5-1 with TRBJ1-2, with D maybe TRBD1 (5 bases). In germline, CDR1 is SGHRS, CDR2 YFSETQ. V shed 4 bases and J shed 3 bases, with 19 bases lying between them. The CDR3 consists of 16 residues. CDR3 sequence reads: CASSAWQGSKYYGYTF. Written as DNA, the CDR3 is TGCGCCAGCAGCGCCTGGCAGGGAAGTAAGTACTATGGCTACACCTTC. The full variable domain, its missing parts supplied by reference TRBV5-1 and TRBJ1-2, is KAGVTQTPRYLIKTRGQQVTLSCSPISGHRSVSWYQQTPGQGLQFLFEYFSETQRNKGNFPGRFSGRQFSNSRSEMNVSTLELGDSALYLCASSAWQGSKYYGYTFGSGTRLTVV.

This clone occurred once. The chain recombines TRBV6-4 with TRBJ2-3; the match to TRBD2 covers 13 bases. Losses at the gene ends were 2 bases for V and 2 bases for J; bases not matched to a gene: 1. The CDR3 has 16 residues. Germline V gives CDR1 MRHNA, CDR2 SNTAGT. The CDR3 protein is CASSDTSGGATDTQYF. The CDR3 region has the DNA TGTGCCAGCAGTGACACTAGCGGGGGGGCCACAGATACGCAGTATTTT.

In regard to this clone: Being one base from a much bigger clone, this may be a read error. The rearrangement links TRBV7-2 to TRBJ1-5, with D maybe TRBD1 (5 bases). The CDR3 spans 13 residues. V shed 5 bases and J shed 3 bases, with 8 bases lying between them. Germline-derived CDR1 and CDR2 are SGHTA and FQGNSA. CDR3 DNA: TGTGCCAGCAGCCGACAGTTCAATCAGCCCCAGCATTTT. Translating gives CASSRQFNQPQHF. Variable domain in full (rest from reference TRBV7-2 and TRBJ1-5): GAGVSQSPSNKVTEKGKDVELRCDPISGHTALYWYRQSLGQGLEFLIYFQGNSAPDKSGLPSDRFSAERTGGSVSTLTIQRTQQEDSAVYLCASSRQFNQPQHFGDGTRLSIL.

V usage is TRBV29-1 and J usage is TRBJ1-5, with D perhaps matching TRBD1 (5 bases). Germline V gene data show CDR1 as SQVTM and CDR2 as ANQGSEA. V was pared by 4 bases and J by 3 bases, with 13 bases between. This CDR3 is built from 14 residues. CDR3 amino acids: CSVGAGLNNQPQHF. The CDR3, as DNA: TGCAGCGTTGGCGCGGGGCTTAACAATCAGCCCCAGCATTTT.

The rearrangement joins TRBV5-4 to TRBJ2-2, with unresolved D. The CDR3 loop spans 15 amino acids. CDR1 is SGHNT and CDR2 is YYREEE in the germline V gene (reference sequence). V lost 0 bases to trimming and J lost 1 base, with 7 bases between them. CDR3 DNA sequence: TGTGCCAGCAGCTTGGCCCAGAAGAACACCGGGGAGCTGTTTTTT. It yields the protein CASSLAQKNTGELFF.

The chain couples TRBV6-5 to TRBJ1-1, with TRBD1 matching 8 bases. Losses at the gene ends were 3 bases for V and 5 bases for J; bases not matched to a gene: 8. The CDR3 loop spans 15 amino acids. CDR1 MNHEY and CDR2 SVGAGI come from the germline V gene. DNA for the CDR3: TGTGCCAGCAGTTATTCCCTAACAGGGGGAACTGAAGCTTTCTTT. As protein: CASSYSLTGGTEAFF.

The chain is built from TRBV18 and TRBJ2-5, with TRBD1 matching 9 bases. The germline V gene encodes CDR1 KGHSH and CDR2 LQKENI. CDR3 length: 15 amino acids. With V trimmed by 4 bases and J by 3 bases, 6 bases remained unmatched. CDR3 in amino acids: CASSRDREHKETQYF. The CDR3 nucleotides are TGTGCCAGCTCACGGGACAGGGAGCACAAAGAGACCCAGTACTTC.

This sequence joins TRBV30 and TRBJ2-2, with TRBD2 matching 9 bases. Germline V CDR1 and CDR2: GTSNPN, SVGIG (reference sequence). The J segment lost 1 base and the V segment lost 7 bases, leaving 4 bases of the junction unmatched. The CDR3 contains 14 residues. The CDR3 loop reads CASKRGVNTGELFF. CDR3 DNA sequence: TGTGCCTCGAAGCGGGGGGTGAACACCGGGGAGCTGTTTTTT.